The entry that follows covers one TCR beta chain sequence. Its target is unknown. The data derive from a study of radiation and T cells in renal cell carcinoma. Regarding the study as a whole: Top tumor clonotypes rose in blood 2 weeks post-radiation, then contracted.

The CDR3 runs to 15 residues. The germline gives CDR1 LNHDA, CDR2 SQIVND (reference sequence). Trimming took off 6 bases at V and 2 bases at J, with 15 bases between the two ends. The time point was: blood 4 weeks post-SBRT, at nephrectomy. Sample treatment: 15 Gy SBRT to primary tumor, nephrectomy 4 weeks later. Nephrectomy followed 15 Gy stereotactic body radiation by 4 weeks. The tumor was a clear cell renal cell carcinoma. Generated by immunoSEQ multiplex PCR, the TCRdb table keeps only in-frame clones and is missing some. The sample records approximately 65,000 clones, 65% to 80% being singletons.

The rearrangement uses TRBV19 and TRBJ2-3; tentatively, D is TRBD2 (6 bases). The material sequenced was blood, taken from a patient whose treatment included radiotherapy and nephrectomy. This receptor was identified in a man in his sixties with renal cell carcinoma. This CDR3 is CASSRPLANTDTQYF. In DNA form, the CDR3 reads TGTGCCAGTAGCCGCCCCCTAGCGAACACAGATACGCAGTATTTT.